This TCR beta chain was retrieved from a study of blood T cell repertoires in COVID-19. Per the study methods: Quantification of nucleated cells was approximated via reference gene primer amplification. Profiled with immunoSEQ multiplex PCR; TCRdb holds only in-frame clones, not every one. The V and J calls and clone size were taken over from that table, and D and trimming were inferred from the DNA. Of 200,000 or so clones detected, 80% to 85% appear once; the ten largest clones hold roughly 6.9%. Resolution of symptoms, clearance, or two negative PCRs was present in recovered Cohort 3 donors. Trimming cost V 0 bases and J 11 bases, with 17 bases left between them. Germline-derived CDR1 and CDR2 are MGHRA and YSYEKL. This CDR3 region has 14 residues.

The clonotype was recovered from a man aged 40-50 years who had recovered from COVID-19. The chain combines TRBV4-1 with TRBJ2-7; D is ambiguous. The sequenced sample was PBMCs or T cells enriched from blood (not recorded which). The CDR3 loop is CASSQDLLGYQEYF. CDR3 nucleotides: TGCGCCAGCAGCCAAGATCTTCTGGGTTATCAGGAGTACTTC.